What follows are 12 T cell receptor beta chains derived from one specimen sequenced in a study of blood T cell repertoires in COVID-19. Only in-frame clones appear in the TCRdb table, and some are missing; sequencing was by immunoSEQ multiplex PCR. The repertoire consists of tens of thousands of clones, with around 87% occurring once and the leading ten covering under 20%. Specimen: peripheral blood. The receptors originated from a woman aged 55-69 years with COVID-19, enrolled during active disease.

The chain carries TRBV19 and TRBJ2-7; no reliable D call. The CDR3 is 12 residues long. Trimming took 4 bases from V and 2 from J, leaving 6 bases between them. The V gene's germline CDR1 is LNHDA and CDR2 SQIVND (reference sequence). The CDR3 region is CASSNTAYEQYF. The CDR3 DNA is TGTGCCAGTAGTAACACAGCCTACGAGCAGTACTTC.

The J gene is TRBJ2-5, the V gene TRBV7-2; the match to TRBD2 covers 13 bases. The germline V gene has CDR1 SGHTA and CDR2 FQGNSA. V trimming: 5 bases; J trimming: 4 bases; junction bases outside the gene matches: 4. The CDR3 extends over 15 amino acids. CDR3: CASSRTSGRGETQYF. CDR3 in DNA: TGTGCCAGCAGCAGAACTAGCGGGAGGGGAGAGACCCAGTACTTC.

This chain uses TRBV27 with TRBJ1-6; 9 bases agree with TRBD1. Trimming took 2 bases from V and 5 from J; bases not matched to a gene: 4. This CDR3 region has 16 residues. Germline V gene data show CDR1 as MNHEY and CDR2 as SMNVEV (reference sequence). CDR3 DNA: TGTGCCAGCAGTTTAAGGGACAGGGTCAATAATTCACCCCTCCACTTT. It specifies CASSLRDRVNNSPLHF.

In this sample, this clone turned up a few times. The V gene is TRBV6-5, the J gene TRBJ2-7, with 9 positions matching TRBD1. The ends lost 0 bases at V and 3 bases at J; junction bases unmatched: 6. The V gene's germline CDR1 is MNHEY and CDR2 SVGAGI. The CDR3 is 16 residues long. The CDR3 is CASSYSVGQGFYEQYF. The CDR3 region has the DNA TGTGCCAGCAGTTACTCGGTGGGACAGGGTTTCTACGAGCAGTACTTC.

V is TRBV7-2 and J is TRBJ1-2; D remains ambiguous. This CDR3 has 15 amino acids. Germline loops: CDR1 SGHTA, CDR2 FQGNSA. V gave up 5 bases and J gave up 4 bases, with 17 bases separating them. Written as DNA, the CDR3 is TGTGCCAGCAGCCCCCCCGGGAATTTATTCTATGGCTACACCTTC. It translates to CASSPPGNLFYGYTF.

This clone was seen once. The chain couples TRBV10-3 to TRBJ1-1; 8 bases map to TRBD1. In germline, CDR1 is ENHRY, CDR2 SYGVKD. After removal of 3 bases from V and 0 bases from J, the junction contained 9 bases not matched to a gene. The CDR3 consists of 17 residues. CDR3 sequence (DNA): TGTGCCATCAGTGAACCAGGGGGCGCTGGGTTGAACACTGAAGCTTTCTTT. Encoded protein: CAISEPGGAGLNTEAFF.

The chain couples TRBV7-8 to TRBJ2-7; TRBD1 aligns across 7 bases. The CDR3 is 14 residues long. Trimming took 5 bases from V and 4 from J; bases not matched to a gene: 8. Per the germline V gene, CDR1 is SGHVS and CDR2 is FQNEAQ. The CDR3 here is CASSIRQGGYEQYF. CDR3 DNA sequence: TGTGCCAGCAGCATCAGACAGGGCGGGTACGAGCAGTACTTC.

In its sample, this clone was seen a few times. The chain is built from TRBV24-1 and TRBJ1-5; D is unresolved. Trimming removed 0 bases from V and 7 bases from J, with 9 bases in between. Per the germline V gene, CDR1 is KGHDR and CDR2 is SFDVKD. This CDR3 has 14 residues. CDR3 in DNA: TGTGCCACCAGTGATTTGCATGTCGGGCAGCCCCAGCATTTT. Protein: CATSDLHVGQPQHF.

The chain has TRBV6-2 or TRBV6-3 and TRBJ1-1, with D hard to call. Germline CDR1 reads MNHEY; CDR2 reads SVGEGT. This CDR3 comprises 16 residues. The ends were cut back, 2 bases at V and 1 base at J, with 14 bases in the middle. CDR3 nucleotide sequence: TGTGCCAGCAGTTACGTCCGACACAATCGGAACACTGAAGCTTTCTTT. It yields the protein CASSYVRHNRNTEAFF.

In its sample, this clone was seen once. In DNA, the CDR3 is TGTGCCAGCAGCACCTGGACAGGGGGGAACACTGAAGCTTTCTTT. It yields the protein CASSTWTGGNTEAFF. The chain couples TRBV14 to TRBJ1-1, with 10 bases aligning to TRBD1. The trim removed 5 bases at V and 1 base at J, leaving 4 bases unmatched. The V gene's germline CDR1 is SGHDN and CDR2 FVKESK. The length of the CDR3 is 15 residues.

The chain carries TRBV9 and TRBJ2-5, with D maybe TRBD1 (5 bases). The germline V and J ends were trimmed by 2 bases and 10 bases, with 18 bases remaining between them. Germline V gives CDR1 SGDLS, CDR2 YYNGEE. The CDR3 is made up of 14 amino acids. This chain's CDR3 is CASSVTDRVGDQYF. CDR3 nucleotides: TGTGCCAGCAGCGTCACCGACCGGGTAGGGGACCAGTACTTC.

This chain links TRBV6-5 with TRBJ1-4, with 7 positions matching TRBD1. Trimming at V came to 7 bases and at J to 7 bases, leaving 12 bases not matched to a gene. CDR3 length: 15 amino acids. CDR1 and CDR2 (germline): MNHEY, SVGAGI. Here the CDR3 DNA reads TGTGCCAGCATCGCTCGGACAGGAGGGGGTGAAAAACTGTTTTTT. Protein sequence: CASIARTGGGEKLFF.